These T cell receptor beta chains were read from a single sample in a study of T cells expressing NK-cell markers. TCRdb re-called the 5' RACE reads and gives one entry per CDR3 protein, without DNA. The ten most abundant clones cover approximately 17% of a sample with approximately 110,000 distinct CDR3 sequences. Material: blood T cells: a sorted CD56 or NKG2C T cell subset, CD4+ or CD8+ T cells, or bulk PBMC T cells (not recorded which). These receptors came from a woman aged 18 to 75 in good health. Both conserved end residues are part of each CDR3. Rows give clone size only sometimes, using once, few, many, or a class for an expanded clone.

J gene: TRBJ2-1
V gene: TRBV9
clone size: NA
CDR3 protein: CASNGLAGDNEQFF

J gene: TRBJ2-5
V gene: TRBV4-1
clone size: NA
CDR3 protein: CASSQKLAGLYQETQYF

J gene: TRBJ2-3
V gene: TRBV9
clone size: NA
CDR3 protein: CASRGTTDTQYF

J gene: TRBJ2-1
V gene: TRBV27
clone size: NA
CDR3 protein: CASTIAGSYNEQFF

J gene: TRBJ1-5
V gene: TRBV12-3/TRBV12-4
clone size: NA
CDR3 protein: CASSLGGGNQPQHF

J gene: TRBJ2-3
V gene: TRBV20-1
clone size: NA
CDR3 protein: CSARDRGGSPDTQYF

J gene: TRBJ2-6
V gene: TRBV24-1
clone size: NA
CDR3 protein: CATHGGAGANVLTF

J gene: TRBJ2-7
V gene: TRBV15
clone size: NA
CDR3 protein: CATSSGLGPYEQYF

J gene: TRBJ2-2
V gene: TRBV12-3/TRBV12-4
clone size: NA
CDR3 protein: CASSSPGQGNTGELFF

J gene: TRBJ2-1
V gene: TRBV12-3/TRBV12-4
clone size: NA
CDR3 protein: CASSPTGGPGEQFF

J gene: TRBJ2-1
V gene: TRBV24-1
clone size: NA
CDR3 protein: CATSDHGQGLSSYNEQFF

J gene: TRBJ2-1
V gene: TRBV12-3/TRBV12-4
clone size: NA
CDR3 protein: CASNLLSSGGEQFF

J gene: TRBJ2-1
V gene: TRBV2
clone size: NA
CDR3 protein: CSSDSINEQFF

J gene: TRBJ2-1
V gene: TRBV5-1
clone size: NA
CDR3 protein: CASSLAASGGGNEQFF

J gene: TRBJ2-3
V gene: TRBV6-2/TRBV6-3
clone size: NA
CDR3 protein: CASSPGLESDTQYF

J gene: TRBJ2-2
V gene: TRBV10-3
clone size: NA
CDR3 protein: CAISEWLPNTGELFF

J gene: TRBJ2-7
V gene: TRBV29-1
clone size: NA
CDR3 protein: CSVTGTGEQEQYF

J gene: TRBJ1-1
V gene: TRBV27
clone size: NA
CDR3 protein: CASSYGGGTEAFF

J gene: TRBJ1-5
V gene: TRBV20-1
clone size: NA
CDR3 protein: CSASGLSNQPQHF

J gene: TRBJ1-2
V gene: TRBV28
clone size: NA
CDR3 protein: CASSISAYGYTF

J gene: TRBJ2-1
V gene: TRBV9
clone size: NA
CDR3 protein: CASSVDWTSSEQFF

J gene: TRBJ2-1
V gene: TRBV5-1
clone size: NA
CDR3 protein: CASSWLEGARNEQFF

J gene: TRBJ2-5
V gene: TRBV5-6
clone size: NA
CDR3 protein: CASSSGFYRDYKETQYF

J gene: TRBJ2-7
V gene: TRBV6-2/TRBV6-3
clone size: NA
CDR3 protein: CASSPGQPYEQYF

J gene: TRBJ2-2
V gene: TRBV7-3
clone size: NA
CDR3 protein: CASGKLNTGELFF

J gene: TRBJ2-7
V gene: TRBV4-3
clone size: NA
CDR3 protein: CASSQGLAGAYEQYF

J gene: TRBJ2-1
V gene: TRBV24-1
clone size: NA
CDR3 protein: CATSDFTGYNEQFF

J gene: TRBJ1-6
V gene: TRBV6-1
clone size: NA
CDR3 protein: CASSTGQFAPLHF

J gene: TRBJ2-3
V gene: TRBV11-1
clone size: NA
CDR3 protein: CASSSTVGTQYF

J gene: TRBJ1-3
V gene: TRBV29-1
clone size: NA
CDR3 protein: CSALGWAGNTIYF

J gene: TRBJ2-3
V gene: TRBV6-5
clone size: NA
CDR3 protein: CASSYSGLAESTDTQYF

J gene: TRBJ1-4
V gene: TRBV19
clone size: NA
CDR3 protein: CASRQGNEKLFF

J gene: TRBJ1-5
V gene: TRBV29-1
clone size: NA
CDR3 protein: CSVEGGSGQPQHF

J gene: TRBJ2-3
V gene: TRBV4-2
clone size: NA
CDR3 protein: CASSGLSSGATDTQYF

J gene: TRBJ1-2
V gene: TRBV6-5
clone size: NA
CDR3 protein: CASSYDETVYGYTF

J gene: TRBJ2-1
V gene: TRBV4-3
clone size: large
CDR3 protein: CASSQFGQLANEQFF

J gene: TRBJ1-1
V gene: TRBV5-6
clone size: NA
CDR3 protein: CASSLEGQGIIGAFF